This T cell receptor beta chain was found in a study of T cells in Graves' hyperthyroidism and ophthalmopathy (dated by TCRdb to between 2018 and 2020). A note on the overall study: Peripheral blood was collected at initial diagnosis, before any treatment. After blood sampling, hyperthyroidism patients were treated with methimazole at a starting dose of 30 mg daily, and ophthalmopathy patients were treated with high-dose intravenous methylprednisolone. Whether ophthalmopathy could be predicted prospectively was tested in an independent validation cohort made up of approximately 19 hyperthyroidism patients plus 17 patients who later progressed to ophthalmopathy. The paper reports TCR Vbeta CDR3 sequencing of approximately 130 peripheral blood samples: 43 ophthalmopathy, fewer than 80 hyperthyroidism and 17 progressor patients. The study also compared thyroid tissue and blood T-cell repertoires from over 5 Graves' hyperthyroidism patients. The 80 to 100 discovery patients were randomly divided into training and test sets at a 7:3 ratio. A discovery cohort of about 96 patients, fewer than 50 with Graves' ophthalmopathy and under 60 with stable Graves' hyperthyroidism, was used to find distinguishing TCR V-J signatures.

The CDR3 contains 13 residues, cysteine and phenylalanine counted. Only the CDR3 DNA is retained, 39 bases long and in frame from the first base. The CDR1 and CDR2 encoded by the germline V gene are MNHNS and SASEGT. V loses 3 bases at its end and J loses 15 bases; junction bases beyond the gene matches: 8. Stable Graves' hyperthyroidism was defined as the absence of progression to ophthalmopathy over 18 months of follow-up. The hyperthyroidism patients were between 18 and 65 years old and newly diagnosed, with a disease duration of less than 2 months. Patients with uncontrolled infections, other autoimmune diseases, pregnancy or lactation were excluded. Diagnoses were based on clinical symptoms, serum thyroxine and TRAb, thyroid ultrasound and orbital computed tomography. PBMCs were separated from approximately 10 ml of fresh peripheral blood using Ficoll-Paque density gradient centrifugation. Total RNA was extracted using Trizol reagent, and RNA quality was assessed on an Agilent 2100 Bioanalyzer.

Study-level results and caveats: A 13 V-J signature model separated ophthalmopathy from stable hyperthyroidism, with just over 85% sensitivity and roughly 84% specificity in cross-validation and 80%/75% in testing. Blood samples also contained most of the expanded thyroid clonotypes (frequency above 0.001), which suggests that blood repertoires may reflect thyroid immune responses. Sample size was not statistically predetermined, and blinding of investigators to group allocation was not performed. In validation, progression to ophthalmopathy was predicted by the model with 70% to 71% sensitivity and under 85% specificity, a median of approximately 6.5 months before onset.

A word on this clonotype: Its cognate antigen has yet to be identified. No base quality values were provided; no much bigger clone lies one nucleotide off.

The TCR beta CDR3 regions were amplified from the RNA transcripts. The first round of RT-PCR for the TCR CDR3 was performed with the HTBI primer set and the Qiagen OneStep RT-PCR kit. Libraries were constructed in a second round of multiplex PCR, after which size selection and purification were performed. The libraries were sequenced on an Illumina HiSeq2000 using paired-end 100 bp reads. As for the original processing: SOAPnuke was used to process the raw data, removing reads that contained adapters or uncalled bases, had a mean Phred below 15, or lacked an exact match to the constant primer or identifier. High-quality paired reads were merged using COPE v1.2.5, and each unique nucleotide sequence was defined as a clonotype. MiTCR v1.1 was used to align clonotypes to the IMGT TRBV, TRBD and TRBJ reference segments. Analysis was restricted to V-J combinations with a frequency above 0.0001, which covered about 99% of repertoires. The TCS score was defined as the ratio of F50 (clonal expansion) to E x V (chaos), calculated using BLOSUM62-based TCRdist between CDR3 peptides within each V-J. Welch's t-statistics and random forest reduced roughly 500 V-J features to about 12, which were used in a naive Bayes classifier (R e1071). TCRdb reran the public reads through fastp at Q25 and MiXCR, keeping productive beta chains. Each CDR3 protein appears once, grouped with its most common genes and DNA. The V and J calls and clone size come from TCRdb's table, not from the authors' own analysis. This sample comprises about 200,000 distinct CDR3 sequences, about 15% of them detected only once. Jointly, the top ten make up roughly 49% of the sample.

The V and J genes are TRBV6-1 and TRBJ2-1, with 10 central nucleotides matching TRBD2. Sequencing was carried out using blood. The source is a woman between 45 and 60 years old with Graves' hyperthyroidism. In nucleotide form, the sequence is TGTGCCAGCAGTGAGAGGAGCGGGAGGGCCTGGTTCTTC. It codes for CASSERSGRAWFF.